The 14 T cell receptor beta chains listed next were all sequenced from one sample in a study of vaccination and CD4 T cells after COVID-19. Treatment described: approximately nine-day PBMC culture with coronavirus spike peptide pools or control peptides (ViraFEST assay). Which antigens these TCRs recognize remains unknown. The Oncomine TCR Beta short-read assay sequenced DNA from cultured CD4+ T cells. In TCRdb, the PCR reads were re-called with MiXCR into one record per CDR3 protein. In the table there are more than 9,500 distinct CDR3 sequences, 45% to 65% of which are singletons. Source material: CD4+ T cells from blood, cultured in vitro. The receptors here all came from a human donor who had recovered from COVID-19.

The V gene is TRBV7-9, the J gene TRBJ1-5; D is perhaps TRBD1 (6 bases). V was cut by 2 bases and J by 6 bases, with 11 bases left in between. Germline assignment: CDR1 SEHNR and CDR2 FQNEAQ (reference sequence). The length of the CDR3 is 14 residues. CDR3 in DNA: TGTGCCAGCAGCTTACAGGGGTCGGGTCAGCCCCAGCATTTT. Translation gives CASSLQGSGQPQHF.

CDR3 protein: CASSRDATYEQYF. The CDR3 coding sequence is TGTGCCAGCAGCCGGGACGCGACCTACGAGCAGTACTTC. This sequence joins TRBV6-2 or TRBV6-3 and TRBJ2-7, with D perhaps given as TRBD1 or TRBD2 (5 bases each). Germline assignment: CDR1 MNHEY and CDR2 SVGEGT. V shed 6 bases and J shed 2 bases, with 11 bases lying between them. The CDR3 consists of 13 residues.

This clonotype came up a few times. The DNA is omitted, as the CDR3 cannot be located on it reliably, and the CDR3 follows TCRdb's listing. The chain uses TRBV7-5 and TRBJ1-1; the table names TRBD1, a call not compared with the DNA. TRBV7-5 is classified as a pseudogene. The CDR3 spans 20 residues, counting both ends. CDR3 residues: CISVPEALSRETGPNTEAFF.

This CDR3 reads CASSPPQDHYGYTF. CDR3 DNA: TGTGCCAGCTCACCACCCCAGGACCATTATGGCTACACCTTC. The chain links TRBV18 to TRBJ1-2; the D is unclear. CDR3 length equals 14 residues. V dropped 0 bases and J dropped 5 bases, with 10 bases sitting between them. Per the germline V gene, CDR1 is KGHSH and CDR2 is LQKENI.

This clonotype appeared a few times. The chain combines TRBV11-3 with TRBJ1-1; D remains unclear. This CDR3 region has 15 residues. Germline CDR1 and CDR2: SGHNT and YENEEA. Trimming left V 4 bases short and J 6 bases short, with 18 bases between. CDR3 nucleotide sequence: TGTGCCAGCAGCTCAGAAGACGGTCTACCCGCTGAAGCTTTCTTT. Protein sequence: CASSSEDGLPAEAFF. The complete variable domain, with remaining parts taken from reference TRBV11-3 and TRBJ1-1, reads EAGVVQSPRYKIIEKKQPVAFWCNPISGHNTLYWYLQNLGQGPELLIRYENEEAVDDSQLPKDRFSAERLKGVDSTLKIQPAELGDSAVYLCASSSEDGLPAEAFFGQGTRLTVV.

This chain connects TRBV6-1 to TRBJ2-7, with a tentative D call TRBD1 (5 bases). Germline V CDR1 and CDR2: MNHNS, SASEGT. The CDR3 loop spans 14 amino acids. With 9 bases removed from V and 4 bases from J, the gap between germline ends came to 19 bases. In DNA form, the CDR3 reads TGTGCCAGTTGGGATTCAGGGATTGTATACGAGCAGTACTTC. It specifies CASWDSGIVYEQYF.

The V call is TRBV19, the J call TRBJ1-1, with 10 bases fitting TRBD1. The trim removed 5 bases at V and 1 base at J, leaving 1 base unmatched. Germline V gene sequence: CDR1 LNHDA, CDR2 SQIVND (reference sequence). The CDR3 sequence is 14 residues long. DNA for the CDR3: TGTGCCAGTAGTGACAGGGGGCCGAACACTGAAGCTTTCTTT. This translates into CASSDRGPNTEAFF.

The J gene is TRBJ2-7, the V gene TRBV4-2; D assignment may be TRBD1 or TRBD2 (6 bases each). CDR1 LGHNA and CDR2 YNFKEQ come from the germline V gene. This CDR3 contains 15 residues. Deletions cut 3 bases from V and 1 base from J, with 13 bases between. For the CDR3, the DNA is TGTGCCAGCAGCCAGACCGGGGGCGGGTCCTACGAGCAGTACTTC. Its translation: CASSQTGGGSYEQYF.

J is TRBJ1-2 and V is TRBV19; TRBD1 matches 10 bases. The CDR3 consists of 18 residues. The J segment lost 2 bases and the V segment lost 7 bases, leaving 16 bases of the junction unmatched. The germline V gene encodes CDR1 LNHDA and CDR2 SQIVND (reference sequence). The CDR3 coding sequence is TGTGCCAGTACCAGTGGGGTCGGACAGGGGGGAAGAAACTATGGCTACACCTTC. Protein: CASTSGVGQGGRNYGYTF. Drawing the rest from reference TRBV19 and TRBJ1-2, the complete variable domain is DGGITQSPKYLFRKEGQNVTLSCEQNLNHDAMYWYRQDPGQGLRLIYYSQIVNDFQKGDIAEGYSVSREKKESFPLTVTSAQKNPTAFYLCASTSGVGQGGRNYGYTFGSGTRLTVV.

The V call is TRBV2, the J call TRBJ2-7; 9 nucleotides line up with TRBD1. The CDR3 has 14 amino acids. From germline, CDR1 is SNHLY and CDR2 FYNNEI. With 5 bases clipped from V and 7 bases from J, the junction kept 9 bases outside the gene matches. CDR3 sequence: CASSPPQGAREQYF. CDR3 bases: TGTGCCAGCAGTCCCCCACAGGGGGCGAGGGAGCAGTACTTC. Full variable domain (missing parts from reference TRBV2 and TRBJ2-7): EPEVTQTPSHQVTQMGQEVILRCVPISNHLYFYWYRQILGQKVEFLVSFYNNEISEKSEIFDDQFSVERPDGSNFTLKIRSTKLEDSAMYFCASSPPQGAREQYFGPGTRLTVT.

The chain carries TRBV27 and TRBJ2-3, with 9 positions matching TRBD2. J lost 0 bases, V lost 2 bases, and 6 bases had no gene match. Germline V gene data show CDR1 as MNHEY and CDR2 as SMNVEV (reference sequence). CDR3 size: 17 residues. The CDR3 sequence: CASSLTLTSGSTDTQYF. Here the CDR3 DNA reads TGTGCCAGCAGTTTAACCCTCACTAGCGGGAGCACAGATACGCAGTATTTT.

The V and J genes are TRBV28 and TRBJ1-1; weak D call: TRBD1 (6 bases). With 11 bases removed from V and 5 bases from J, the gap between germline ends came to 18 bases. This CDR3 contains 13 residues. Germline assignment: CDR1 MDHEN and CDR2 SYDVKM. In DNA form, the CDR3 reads TGTGCCGGCAAGGGGGGAGGACGGACTGAAGCTTTCTTT. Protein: CAGKGGGRTEAFF.

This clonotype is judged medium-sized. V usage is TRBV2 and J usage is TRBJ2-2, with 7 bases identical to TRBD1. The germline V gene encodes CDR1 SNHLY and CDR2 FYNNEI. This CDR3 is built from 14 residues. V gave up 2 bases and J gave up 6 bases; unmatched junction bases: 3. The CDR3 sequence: CASSEHQGAGELFF. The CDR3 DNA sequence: TGTGCCAGCAGTGAACACCAGGGGGCCGGGGAGCTGTTTTTT.

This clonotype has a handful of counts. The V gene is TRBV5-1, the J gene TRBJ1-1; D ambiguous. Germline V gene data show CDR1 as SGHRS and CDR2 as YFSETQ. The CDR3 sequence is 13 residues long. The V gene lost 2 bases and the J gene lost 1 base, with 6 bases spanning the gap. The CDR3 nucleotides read TGCGCCAGCAGCTTTACATGGAACACTGAAGCTTTCTTT. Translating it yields CASSFTWNTEAFF.